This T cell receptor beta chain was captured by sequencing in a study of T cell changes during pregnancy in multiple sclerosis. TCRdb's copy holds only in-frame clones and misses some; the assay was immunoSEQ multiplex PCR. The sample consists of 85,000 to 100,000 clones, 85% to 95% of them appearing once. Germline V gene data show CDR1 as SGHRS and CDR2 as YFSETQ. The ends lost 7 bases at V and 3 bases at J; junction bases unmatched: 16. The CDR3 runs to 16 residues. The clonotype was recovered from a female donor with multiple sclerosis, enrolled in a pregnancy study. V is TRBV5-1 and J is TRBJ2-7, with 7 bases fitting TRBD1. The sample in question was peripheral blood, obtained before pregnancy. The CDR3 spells CASQLTGTIIDYEQYF. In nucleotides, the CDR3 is TGCGCCAGCCAGCTGACAGGGACCATCATAGACTACGAGCAGTACTTC.